The clone carrying this T cell receptor (beta chain) was counted once. These data belong to a study of OX40 agonist ivuxolimab in advanced cancers. CDR1 and CDR2 (germline): LNHDA, SQIVND (reference sequence). This CDR3 has 15 amino acids. V gave up 3 bases and J gave up 0 bases, with 9 bases separating them. Libraries were prepared by immunoSEQ multiplex PCR; TCRdb keeps only in-frame clonotypes and omits some of them. The table includes more than 85,000 clones, over 75% detected once. The TCR sequence derives from an adult with an advanced solid tumor such as melanoma, head and neck, liver or kidney cancer. V and J are TRBV19 and TRBJ1-5; D not resolved. The sequencing here drew on CD4+ or CD8+ T cells sorted from blood, taken in a trial of the OX40 agonist ivuxolimab. The CDR3 DNA reads TGTGCCAGTAGTATTACGTCAGGTAGCAATCAGCCCCAGCATTTT. The encoded protein is CASSITSGSNQPQHF.